This entry lists 25 T cell receptor beta chains sequenced from one sample in a study of blood T cell repertoires in COVID-19. Measured with immunoSEQ multiplex PCR; TCRdb has only the in-frame clones, and not every one. The sample carries over 300,000 clones, almost 90% recorded once. Source material: peripheral blood. These receptors were obtained from a man between 18 and 29 years old with active or convalescent COVID-19.

The V call is TRBV19, the J call TRBJ2-1; 7 bases line up with TRBD1. This CDR3 spans 13 amino acids. With 5 bases clipped from V and 3 bases from J, the junction kept 1 base outside the gene matches. Germline lookup yields CDR1 LNHDA and CDR2 SQIVND (reference sequence). The CDR3 spells CASSQGDYNEQFF. CDR3 nucleotides: TGTGCCAGTAGTCAGGGGGACTACAATGAGCAGTTCTTC.

The chain links TRBV12-3 or TRBV12-4 to TRBJ2-7, with D hard to call. There are 11 residues in the CDR3. Trimming took off 1 base at V and 9 bases at J, with 7 bases between the two ends. The CDR3 bases are TGTGCCAGCAGTTTAGAGACAACGCAGTACTTC. This encodes CASSLETTQYF.

The J gene is TRBJ2-3, the V gene TRBV30, with 8 bases fitting TRBD2. Per germline, CDR1 GTSNPN and CDR2 SVGIG (reference sequence). V lost 0 bases to trimming and J lost 5 bases; unmatched junction nucleotides: 7. The CDR3 spans 15 residues. CDR3 sequence (DNA): TGTGCCTGGAGTGTTCGCGGCGCGGGGGGAGATACGCAGTATTTT. It is translated as CAWSVRGAGGDTQYF.

This CDR3 reads CASSLVNTGELFF. The CDR3 bases are TGTGCCAGCAGCTTAGTAAACACCGGGGAGCTGTTTTTT. The chain couples TRBV11-2 to TRBJ2-2; D is undetermined. The germline V gene encodes CDR1 SGHAT and CDR2 FQNNGV. Trimming shortened V by 1 base and J by 2 bases, and 2 bases separated the two germline ends. The length of the CDR3 is 13 residues.

The rearrangement joins TRBV12-3 or TRBV12-4 to TRBJ2-1, with 7 bases matching TRBD2. Trimming cost V 3 bases and J 7 bases; bases outside gene matches: 3. The CDR3 contains 13 residues. The CDR3 region has the DNA TGTGCCAGCAGTTTGGCGGGAGAAAATGAGCAGTTCTTC. Protein sequence: CASSLAGENEQFF.

This sequence joins TRBV19 and TRBJ1-1; no clear D gene. Germline CDR1 is LNHDA and CDR2 is SQIVND (reference sequence). V was pared by 8 bases and J by 7 bases, with 11 bases between. The CDR3 is 11 residues long. This chain's CDR3 is CASHLGYEAFF. CDR3 nucleotide sequence: TGTGCCAGTCATCTGGGCTATGAAGCTTTCTTT.

The chain is built from TRBV9 and TRBJ2-1, with 9 bases fitting TRBD1. The germline CDR1 and CDR2 sequences are SGDLS and YYNGEE. The CDR3 is 15 residues long. V trimming: 0 bases; J trimming: 5 bases; junction bases outside the gene matches: 3. The CDR3 reads CASSVGQGGNNEQFF. For the CDR3, the DNA is TGTGCCAGCAGCGTAGGACAGGGGGGTAACAATGAGCAGTTCTTC.

The gene calls are TRBV7-8 and TRBJ1-4, with 7 bases lining up with TRBD1. Looked up from germline, CDR1 is SGHVS and CDR2 is FQNEAQ. Unmatched junction bases numbered 13, after V lost 5 bases and J lost 4 bases. The CDR3 sequence is 17 residues long. DNA for the CDR3: TGTGCCAGCAGCCGAATAACACCGGGACAGATTAATGAAAAACTGTTTTTT. Translation gives CASSRITPGQINEKLFF. Full variable domain (missing parts from reference TRBV7-8 and TRBJ1-4): GAGVSQSPRYKVAKRGQDVALRCDPISGHVSLFWYQQALGQGPEFLTYFQNEAQLDKSGLPSDRFFAERPEGSVSTLKIQRTQQEDSAVYLCASSRITPGQINEKLFFGSGTQLSVL.

CDR3 nucleotides: TGTGCCAGCAGCCAGTCACGTTCTCCGGGGTGGTCGCGCCCTGTTCCTAACTATGGCTACACCTTC. This gives the protein CASSQSRSPGWSRPVPNYGYTF. The V and J genes are TRBV3-1 (or the pseudogene TRBV3-2) and TRBJ1-2, with D unclear. There are 22 residues in the CDR3. Trimming left V 3 bases short and J 0 bases short, with 32 bases between. CDR1 LGHDT and CDR2 YNNKEL come from the germline V gene (reference sequence).

The chain recombines TRBV6-5 with TRBJ1-1; 10 nucleotides line up with TRBD1. This CDR3 is 12 amino acids long. Germline CDR1 MNHEY, CDR2 SVGAGI. The V gene end was trimmed by 10 bases and the J gene end by 3 bases; junction bases not matched to a gene: 2. The CDR3 spells CATGQGDTEAFF. The CDR3, as DNA: TGTGCCACAGGACAGGGGGACACTGAAGCTTTCTTT.

The chain carries TRBV6-6 and TRBJ1-5, with D uncertain. Germline values: CDR1 MNHNY, CDR2 SVGAGI (reference sequence). With 2 bases removed from V and 1 base from J, the gap between germline ends came to 9 bases. The CDR3 contains 15 residues. CDR3 amino acids: CASSYEAESNQPQHF. CDR3 bases: TGTGCCAGCAGTTACGAAGCGGAGAGCAATCAGCCCCAGCATTTT.

The chain uses TRBV7-6 and TRBJ2-7; D remains unclear. Germline values: CDR1 SGHVS, CDR2 FNYEAQ. CDR3 length equals 15 residues. V lost 1 base to trimming and J lost 2 bases, with 12 bases between them. The CDR3 sequence: CASSLDSRGTYEQYF. The CDR3 DNA reads as TGTGCCAGCAGCTTAGACTCCCGAGGCACCTACGAGCAGTACTTC.

V is TRBV5-5 and J is TRBJ2-5; no reliable D call. The CDR3 has 14 amino acids. Germline V CDR1 and CDR2: SGHKS, YYEKEE (reference sequence). Trimming stripped 0 bases from V and 4 bases from J, with 10 bases between. The CDR3 is CASSLGSGPETQYF. The CDR3 nucleotides are TGTGCCAGCAGCTTGGGCAGTGGTCCAGAGACCCAGTACTTC.

This chain uses TRBV9 with TRBJ1-2; 8 bases are shared with TRBD1. The length of the CDR3 is 15 residues. CDR1 is SGDLS and CDR2 is YYNGEE in the germline V gene. J lost 2 bases, V lost 4 bases, and 7 bases had no gene match. Here the CDR3 reads CASSKGQGFNYGYTF. The CDR3 DNA sequence: TGTGCCAGCAGCAAAGGACAGGGTTTCAACTATGGCTACACCTTC.

The chain couples TRBV6-5 to TRBJ2-3, with 7 bases that match TRBD2. Germline V gene lookup returns CDR1 MNHEY and CDR2 SVGAGI. V shed 6 bases and J 4 bases; nucleotides not matched to a gene: 10. The CDR3 is made up of 15 amino acids. The CDR3, as DNA: TGTGCCAGCAGGGGAGGGCAGGGCAGGGCAGATACGCAGTATTTT. Its translation: CASRGGQGRADTQYF.

The gene calls are TRBV5-4 and TRBJ2-1, with TRBD2 matching over 9 bases. The V segment lost 4 bases and the J segment 3 bases; nucleotides outside the gene matches: 11. Germline-derived CDR1 and CDR2 are SGHNT and YYREEE (reference sequence). The CDR3 runs 17 residues. CDR3 DNA sequence: TGTGCCAGCAGCCCCCAACCGGGACTAGCTTTCTACAATGAGCAGTTCTTC. Translated: CASSPQPGLAFYNEQFF.

The V call is TRBV20-1, the J call TRBJ1-2; D call uncertain. The germline gives CDR1 DFQATT, CDR2 SNEGSKA (reference sequence). Trimming took off 3 bases at V and 6 bases at J, with 5 bases between the two ends. CDR3 length: 10 amino acids. In DNA form, the CDR3 reads TGCAGTGCTAGTCTTGATGGCTACACCTTC. It codes for CSASLDGYTF.

The CDR3 DNA reads TGTGCCAGCAGCTTACGGGAGGGCCTCAACGAGCAGTACTTC. It is translated as CASSLREGLNEQYF. The rearrangement links TRBV7-2 to TRBJ2-7; TRBD2 matches 8 bases. The CDR3 has 14 amino acids. Germline-derived CDR1 and CDR2 are SGHTA and FQGNSA. Trimming cost V 2 bases and J 5 bases; bases outside gene matches: 5.

The chain links TRBV5-1 to TRBJ2-1; the match to TRBD1 covers 7 bases. Germline V gives CDR1 SGHRS, CDR2 YFSETQ. The CDR3 consists of 12 residues. The trim removed 4 bases at V and 9 bases at J, leaving 4 bases unmatched. Written as DNA, the CDR3 is TGCGCCAGCAGCACAGGGGTTTCTGAGCAGTTCTTC. Its translation: CASSTGVSEQFF.

V gene TRBV27 combines with J gene TRBJ2-3, with a tentative D call TRBD2 (6 bases). This CDR3 comprises 14 residues. Trimming cost V 6 bases and J 6 bases, with 16 bases left between them. Per germline, CDR1 MNHEY and CDR2 SMNVEV (reference sequence). Here the CDR3 reads CASSPRRAGDTQYF. The CDR3 DNA follows: TGTGCCAGCAGCCCCCGGAGGGCGGGTGATACGCAGTATTTT.

Concerning this clone: A read error is possible here, since a much larger clone lies one base away. The sample holds other DNA sequences that translate to the same CDR3. V is TRBV3-1 (or the pseudogene TRBV3-2) and J is TRBJ2-3, with TRBD2 matching over 9 bases. The CDR3 has 15 residues. The V and J ends lost 4 bases and 0 bases, in that order; junction bases with no gene match: 2. Germline values: CDR1 LGHDT, CDR2 YNNKEL (reference sequence). This chain's CDR3 is CASSPTSGSTDTQYF. CDR3 coding DNA: TGTGCCAGCAGCCCGACTAGCGGAAGCACAGATACGCAGTATTTT.

In DNA, the CDR3 is TGTGCCAGCAGTTTTGGCAGGGGGCTTAAAGATACGCAGTATTTT. It yields the protein CASSFGRGLKDTQYF. The rearrangement joins TRBV6-2 or TRBV6-3 to TRBJ2-3, with 8 bases that match TRBD1. Trimming removed 4 bases from V and 5 bases from J; junction bases left unmatched: 8. Germline V gives CDR1 MNHEY, CDR2 SVGEGT. This CDR3 comprises 15 residues.

The chain uses TRBV7-8 and TRBJ1-5; D not resolved. The CDR3 has 15 amino acids. Trimming removed 6 bases from V and 2 bases from J, with 14 bases in between. Per germline, CDR1 SGHVS and CDR2 FQNEAQ. CDR3: CASRGGPGGNQPQHF. The CDR3 nucleotides read TGTGCCAGCAGGGGAGGGCCGGGAGGCAATCAGCCCCAGCATTTT.

This chain links TRBV24-1 with TRBJ1-1; D uncertain. Germline CDR1 KGHDR, CDR2 SFDVKD. The germline V and J ends were trimmed by 4 bases and 6 bases, with 11 bases remaining between them. This CDR3 is built from 13 residues. CDR3 in DNA: TGTGCCACCAGTGAGGGAGATATACCTGAAGCTTTCTTT. This encodes CATSEGDIPEAFF.

The count of this clone is one. This chain links TRBV7-9 with TRBJ1-1, with 10 bases identical to TRBD1. Germline V lookup: CDR1 SEHNR, CDR2 FQNEAQ (reference sequence). This CDR3 contains 15 residues. Trimming cost V 3 bases and J 4 bases; bases outside gene matches: 5. CDR3: CASSLPGQGLTEAFF. The CDR3 DNA sequence: TGTGCCAGCAGCTTGCCGGGACAGGGGCTCACTGAAGCTTTCTTT.